Presented here are 16 T cell receptor beta chains from one specimen sequenced in a study of shared clonotypes between healthy human individuals. Sequencing used immunoSEQ multiplex PCR; TCRdb keeps in-frame clones, though not all of them. The sample holds 100,000 or so clones, approximately 65% seen once. Sequencing used memory CD8+ T cells sorted from blood. Noted subset: CD45RO+ cells pooled with CCR7-negative TemRA cells. The origin of the receptors is a woman younger than 45 in good health.

J is TRBJ2-1 and V is TRBV7-6; D unclear. V dropped 4 bases and J dropped 1 base, with 5 bases sitting between them. The CDR3 runs 13 residues. Germline V gene lookup returns CDR1 SGHVS and CDR2 FNYEAQ. The CDR3 nucleotides are TGTGCCAGCAGCTCTCTTTCCTACAATGAGCAGTTCTTC. Protein sequence: CASSSLSYNEQFF.

This clone was picked up a small number of times. The V call is TRBV29-1, the J call TRBJ1-3, with unresolved D. Germline CDR1 SQVTM, CDR2 ANQGSEA. With 7 bases removed from V and 0 bases from J, the gap between germline ends came to 7 bases. The CDR3 is 12 residues long. The chain's CDR3 is CSGGSSGNTIYF. CDR3 coding DNA: TGCAGCGGTGGGAGCTCTGGAAACACCATATATTTT.

This clone has more than one count but fewer than ten. This chain joins TRBV6-1 and TRBJ1-2; 10 positions match TRBD1. This CDR3 has 15 residues. Germline V gene sequence: CDR1 MNHNS, CDR2 SASEGT. With V trimmed by 3 bases and J by 3 bases, 4 bases remained unmatched. The CDR3: CASSEETGGYYGYTF. The CDR3 DNA reads as TGTGCCAGCAGTGAGGAGACAGGGGGCTACTATGGCTACACCTTC.

The rearrangement links TRBV6-6 to TRBJ1-5; 9 positions match TRBD1. This CDR3 spans 16 amino acids. Trimming took 2 bases from V and 3 from J; bases not matched to a gene: 5. Germline CDR1 is MNHNY and CDR2 is SVGAGI (reference sequence). CDR3 loop: CASSYPDRGFNQPQHF. DNA for the CDR3: TGTGCCAGCAGTTACCCCGACAGGGGGTTCAATCAGCCCCAGCATTTT.

The V and J genes are TRBV2 and TRBJ2-1; D remains unclear. Trimming left V 5 bases short and J 7 bases short, with 21 bases between. CDR3 length: 16 amino acids. Germline lookup yields CDR1 SNHLY and CDR2 FYNNEI. CDR3 sequence reads: CASSQSPGPALNEQFF. In nucleotides, the CDR3 is TGTGCCAGCAGTCAATCCCCCGGGCCAGCACTTAATGAGCAGTTCTTC.

The CDR3 loop is CSVVFVTSGAYEQYF. The CDR3 coding sequence is TGCAGCGTTGTGTTCGTCACTAGCGGAGCATACGAGCAGTACTTC. V gene TRBV29-1 combines with J gene TRBJ2-7; 8 positions agree with TRBD2. The CDR3 contains 15 residues. V lost 4 bases to trimming and J lost 4 bases; unmatched junction nucleotides: 12. Germline V gene data show CDR1 as SQVTM and CDR2 as ANQGSEA.

This chain uses TRBV5-1 with TRBJ1-2; no definite D call. Germline V gene sequence: CDR1 SGHRS, CDR2 YFSETQ. V lost 1 base and J 2 bases, leaving 12 bases between the germline ends. The CDR3 totals 15 residues. CDR3 region: CASSLLIEGNYGYTF. CDR3 nucleotides: TGCGCCAGCAGCTTGCTAATTGAGGGAAACTATGGCTACACCTTC.

The chain employs TRBV5-1 and TRBJ2-7; 10 nucleotides line up with TRBD2. This CDR3 has 15 residues. V was clipped by 1 base and J by 4 bases; unmatched bases: 5. Per germline, CDR1 SGHRS and CDR2 YFSETQ. The CDR3 loop is CASSLTSGAKYEQYF. Here the CDR3 DNA reads TGCGCCAGCAGCTTGACTAGCGGGGCTAAATACGAGCAGTACTTC.

The gene calls are TRBV4-1 and TRBJ2-3; possible D gene TRBD2, 5 bases. This CDR3 spans 14 amino acids. V shed 3 bases and J shed 0 bases, with 7 bases lying between them. Germline loops: CDR1 MGHRA, CDR2 YSYEKL. The CDR3 protein is CASSHEGSTDTQYF. The CDR3 region has the DNA TGCGCCAGCAGCCACGAGGGAAGCACAGATACGCAGTATTTT.

The CDR3 DNA sequence: TGTGCCAGCAGCTTATCTAGCGGGATTTACAATGAGCAGTTCTTC. Its translation is CASSLSSGIYNEQFF. V is TRBV7-2 and J is TRBJ2-1; 9 nucleotides match TRBD2. Per germline, CDR1 SGHTA and CDR2 FQGNSA. There are 15 residues in the CDR3. V was clipped by 2 bases and J by 4 bases; unmatched bases: 3.

This chain links TRBV28 with TRBJ2-7; D gene uncertain. The V gene lost 7 bases and the J gene lost 6 bases, with 19 bases spanning the gap. In germline, CDR1 is MDHEN, CDR2 SYDVKM. The CDR3 is 14 amino acids. The CDR3 is CASTTSMGILEQYF. CDR3 DNA: TGTGCCAGCACTACCTCAATGGGGATCCTCGAGCAGTACTTC. Full variable domain (rest looked up from reference TRBV28 and TRBJ2-7): DVKVTQSSRYLVKRTGEKVFLECVQDMDHENMFWYRQDPGLGLRLIYFSYDVKMKEKGDIPEGYSVSREKKERFSLILESASTNQTSMYLCASTTSMGILEQYFGPGTRLTVT.

This chain uses TRBV5-4 with TRBJ2-5, with 9 nucleotides matching TRBD1. With 3 bases clipped from V and 1 base from J, the junction kept 7 bases outside the gene matches. The germline V gene encodes CDR1 SGHNT and CDR2 YYREEE (reference sequence). CDR3 size: 16 residues. CDR3 in amino acids: CASSSEQGAIQETQYF. In DNA form, the CDR3 reads TGTGCCAGCAGCTCAGAACAGGGGGCCATCCAAGAGACCCAGTACTTC.

V and J are TRBV30 and TRBJ2-4, with D possibly TRBD1 on 5 matching bases. CDR1 GTSNPN and CDR2 SVGIG come from the germline V gene (reference sequence). Trimming removed 2 bases from V and 0 bases from J, with 11 bases in between. This CDR3 is built from 15 residues. CDR3 DNA: TGTGCCTGGAGTATAGGGGCGTTAGCCAAAAACATTCAGTACTTC. Protein sequence: CAWSIGALAKNIQYF.

This clone turned up a few times. The V call is TRBV6-1, the J call TRBJ2-2, with no clear D. CDR1 is MNHNS, CDR2 SASEGT, per germline. The CDR3 length is 14 residues. V shed 5 bases and J shed 0 bases, with 7 bases lying between them. CDR3 residues: CASSSLSNTGELFF. The CDR3 bases are TGTGCCAGCAGTTCCCTCTCGAACACCGGGGAGCTGTTTTTT.

This clone was recorded a few times. V is TRBV28 and J is TRBJ1-4, with D hard to call. Trimming removed 2 bases from V and 0 bases from J, with 16 bases in between. The CDR3 sequence is 18 residues long. Germline V gene lookup returns CDR1 MDHEN and CDR2 SYDVKM. CDR3 sequence reads: CASSLTASWGATNEKLFF. CDR3 coding DNA: TGTGCCAGCAGTTTAACAGCATCGTGGGGTGCAACTAATGAAAAACTGTTTTTT.

The chain joins TRBV5-1 to TRBJ2-7, with no clear D. Per germline, CDR1 SGHRS and CDR2 YFSETQ. Trimming cost V 2 bases and J 6 bases, with 12 bases left between them. The CDR3 is made up of 13 amino acids. In nucleotides, the CDR3 is TGCGCCAGCAGCTTCCATAGTACGGGCGAGCAGTACTTC. This translates into CASSFHSTGEQYF.